Below are 7 T cell receptor beta chains sequenced from a single sample in a study of identical twins. TCRdb called the 5' RACE reads again in MiXCR, with one record for every CDR3 protein. The data show around 230,000 distinct CDR3 sequences, with less than 10% seen just once and about 5% held by the top ten. The sequenced sample was memory (CD45RO+) T cells sorted from blood. The receptors shown here come from a woman in her late teens or twenties in good health.

This clonotype was found a few times. The V and J genes are TRBV14 and TRBJ2-7; TRBD2 aligns across 7 bases. J lost 3 bases, V lost 4 bases, and 12 bases had no gene match. Germline loops: CDR1 SGHDN, CDR2 FVKESK. This CDR3 is 16 amino acids long. CDR3 sequence reads: CASSPFGGLADYEQYF. Written as DNA, the CDR3 is TGTGCCAGCAGCCCTTTCGGGGGTCTAGCGGACTACGAGCAGTACTTC. Full variable domain (outside the CDR3, taken from reference TRBV14 and TRBJ2-7): EAGVTQFPSHSVIEKGQTVTLRCDPISGHDNLYWYRRVMGKEIKFLLHFVKESKQDESGMPNNRFLAERTGGTYSTLKVQPAELEDSGVYFCASSPFGGLADYEQYFGPGTRLTVT.

The J gene is TRBJ2-3, the V gene TRBV5-1, with D perhaps matching TRBD1 (6 bases). Germline-derived CDR1 and CDR2 are SGHRS and YFSETQ. The CDR3 has 16 residues. Trimming took off 0 bases at V and 1 base at J, with 12 bases between the two ends. The CDR3 loop reads CASSLVARQGTDTQYF. In DNA, the CDR3 is TGCGCCAGCAGCTTGGTAGCCCGACAGGGCACAGATACGCAGTATTTT.

Comment on this clonotype: At one of its ends the junction is not consistent with the germline gene, which may arise from a read error. The CDR3 loop is CASSFHLADTQYF. CDR3 DNA: TGTGCTAGCAGCTTCCACTTGGCAGATACGCAGTATTTT. J is TRBJ2-3 and V is TRBV7-7; D gene ambiguous. This CDR3 contains 13 residues. Germline CDR1 reads SSHAT; CDR2 reads FNYEAQ (reference sequence).

This clonotype was detected many times. CDR3 nucleotide sequence: TGTGCCATCAGGACCGGACTAGCGGGCGGGAATACGCAGTATTTT. Translation: CAIRTGLAGGNTQYF. This sequence joins TRBV10-3 and TRBJ2-3, with 11 positions matching TRBD2. Germline CDR1 ENHRY, CDR2 SYGVKD. The V segment lost 6 bases and the J segment 7 bases; nucleotides outside the gene matches: 9. This CDR3 region has 15 residues.

This clonotype was counted between two and nine times. The chain recombines TRBV19 with TRBJ2-1; 9 bases are shared with TRBD1. V shed 6 bases, J shed 1 base, and the junction held 13 bases outside the gene matches. This CDR3 has 18 residues. Germline CDR1 is LNHDA and CDR2 is SQIVND (reference sequence). The CDR3 DNA is TGTGCCAGTAGAGGCCGAGGACAGGGGAGGGGTTCCTACAATGAGCAGTTCTTC. It codes for CASRGRGQGRGSYNEQFF. Together with reference TRBV19 and TRBJ2-1, the CDR3 gives the full variable domain: DGGITQSPKYLFRKEGQNVTLSCEQNLNHDAMYWYRQDPGQGLRLIYYSQIVNDFQKGDIAEGYSVSREKKESFPLTVTSAQKNPTAFYLCASRGRGQGRGSYNEQFFGPGTRLTVL.

This clonotype was observed at least ten times. This sequence joins TRBV12-3 or TRBV12-4 and TRBJ2-7, with D tentatively TRBD1 (6 bases). Trimming took off 6 bases at V and 0 bases at J, with 15 bases between the two ends. The CDR3 sequence is 15 residues long. The CDR3, as DNA: TGTGCCAGCAGACCCACAGGGCCAAGCTCCTACGAGCAGTACTTC. Protein sequence: CASRPTGPSSYEQYF.

Many counts were recorded for this clonotype. The chain combines TRBV5-1 with TRBJ2-2, with a weak D call TRBD2 (6 bases). Trimming pared 4 bases from V and 9 bases from J, leaving 22 bases between. The CDR3 length is 16 residues. In germline, CDR1 is SGHRS, CDR2 YFSETQ. CDR3 region: CASSPGPSGESWELFF. CDR3 coding DNA: TGCGCCAGCAGCCCTGGGCCCTCGGGAGAATCCTGGGAGCTGTTTTTT. Filled out from reference TRBV5-1 and TRBJ2-2, the complete variable domain reads KAGVTQTPRYLIKTRGQQVTLSCSPISGHRSVSWYQQTPGQGLQFLFEYFSETQRNKGNFPGRFSGRQFSNSRSEMNVSTLELGDSALYLCASSPGPSGESWELFFGEGSRLTVL.